This T cell receptor (beta chain) was sequenced during a study of blood T cell repertoires in COVID-19. Study information: From the United States, Italy and Spain came samples of acute and convalescent COVID-19.

Under the authors' procedure: Scientists estimated how many nucleated cells there were by amplifying reference gene primers. Method: immunoSEQ multiplex PCR; TCRdb's copy keeps in-frame clones and lacks some. V, J and clone size were drawn from that table, and D and trimming were deduced from the DNA. The sample gives roughly 100,000 clones, about 90% of which show up once; 3.5% to 4% is in the top ten. Per the germline V gene, CDR1 is SGHRS and CDR2 is YFSETQ. V lost 0 bases to trimming and J lost 3 bases; unmatched junction nucleotides: 6. The CDR3 is made up of 15 amino acids. The sequence was collected from a woman aged 60-75 years with acute or convalescent COVID-19. Sequencing input: peripheral blood. The genes are TRBV5-1 and TRBJ2-7, with TRBD2 matching over 7 bases. CDR3 DNA sequence: TGCGCCAGCAGCTTGGGGCCTAGCGGAAGCTACGAGCAGTACTTC. This gives the protein CASSLGPSGSYEQYF.